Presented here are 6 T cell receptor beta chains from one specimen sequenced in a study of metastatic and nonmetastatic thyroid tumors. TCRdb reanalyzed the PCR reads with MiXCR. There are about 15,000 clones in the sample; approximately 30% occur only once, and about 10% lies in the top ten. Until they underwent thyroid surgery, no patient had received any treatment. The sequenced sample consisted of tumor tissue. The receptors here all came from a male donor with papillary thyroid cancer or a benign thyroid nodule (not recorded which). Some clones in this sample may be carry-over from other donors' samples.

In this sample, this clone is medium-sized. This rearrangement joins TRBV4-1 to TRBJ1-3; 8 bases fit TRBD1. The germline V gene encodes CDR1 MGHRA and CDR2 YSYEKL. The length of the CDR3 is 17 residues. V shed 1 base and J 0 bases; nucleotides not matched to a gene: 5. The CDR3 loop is CASSQGWTGLSGNTIYF. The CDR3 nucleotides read TGCGCCAGCAGCCAAGGTTGGACAGGGCTCTCTGGAAACACCATATATTTT.

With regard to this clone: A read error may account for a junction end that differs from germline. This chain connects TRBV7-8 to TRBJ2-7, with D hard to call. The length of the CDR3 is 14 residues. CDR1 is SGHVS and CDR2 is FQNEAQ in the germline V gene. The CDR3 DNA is TGTGACAGCAGCCCCGTCAGGAGCTCCTACGAGCAGTACTTC. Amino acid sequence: CDSSPVRSSYEQYF.

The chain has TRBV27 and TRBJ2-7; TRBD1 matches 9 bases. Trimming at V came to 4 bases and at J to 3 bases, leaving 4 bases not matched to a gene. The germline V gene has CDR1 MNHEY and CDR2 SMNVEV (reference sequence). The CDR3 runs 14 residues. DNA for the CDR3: TGTGCCAGCAGTTCAGAGACAGGGGGCTACGAGCAGTACTTC. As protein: CASSSETGGYEQYF.

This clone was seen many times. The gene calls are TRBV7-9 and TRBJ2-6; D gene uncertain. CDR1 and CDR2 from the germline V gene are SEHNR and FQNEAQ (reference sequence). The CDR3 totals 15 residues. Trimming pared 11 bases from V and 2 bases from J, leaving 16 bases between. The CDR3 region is CARTTQTPGANVLTF. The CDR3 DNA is TGTGCCCGCACCACTCAGACACCTGGGGCCAACGTCCTGACTTTC.

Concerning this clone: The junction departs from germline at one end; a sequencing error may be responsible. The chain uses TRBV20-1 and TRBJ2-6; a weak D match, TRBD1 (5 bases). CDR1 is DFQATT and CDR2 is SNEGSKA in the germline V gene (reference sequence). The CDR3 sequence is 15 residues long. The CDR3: CSARDHGAGANVLTF. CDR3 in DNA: TGCAGTGCTAGGGACCATGGGGCTGGGGCCAACGTCCTTACTTTC.

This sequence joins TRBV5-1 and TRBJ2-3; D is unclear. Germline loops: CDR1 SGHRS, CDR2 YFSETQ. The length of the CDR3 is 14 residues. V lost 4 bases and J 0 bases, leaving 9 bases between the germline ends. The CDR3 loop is CASSLQLSTDTQYF. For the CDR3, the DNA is TGCGCCAGCAGCCTGCAACTTAGCACAGATACGCAGTATTTT.